The sample holds one count of the clone carrying this TCR beta chain. Its antigen is still unknown. The data derive from a study of OX40 agonist ivuxolimab in advanced cancers. The sampling schedule covered blood at baseline, cycle 4 day 1, and cycle 7 day 1. Whole-study findings and limits: At 0.1 to 3.0 mg/kg, CD4+ and CD8+ blood T cells expanded clonally by week 6.

Libraries were prepared by immunoSEQ multiplex PCR; TCRdb keeps only in-frame clonotypes and omits some of them. Of roughly 69,000 clones listed, about 83% are singletons. Deletions cut 5 bases from V and 0 bases from J, with 13 bases between. This CDR3 comprises 15 residues. The germline V gene has CDR1 SGHTA and CDR2 FQGNSA. J is TRBJ1-1 and V is TRBV7-2; D remains ambiguous. The input for sequencing was CD4+ or CD8+ T cells sorted from blood, taken in a trial of the OX40 agonist ivuxolimab. This clonotype originated in an adult with an advanced solid tumor such as melanoma, head and neck, liver or kidney cancer. The CDR3 spells CASSPQATMNTEAFF. The CDR3 region has the DNA TGTGCCAGCAGCCCCCAAGCAACTATGAACACTGAAGCTTTCTTT.